One TCR beta chain is described in this entry. Looked up from germline, CDR1 is SGHNT and CDR2 is YYREEE (reference sequence). The CDR3 spans 12 residues. V lost 3 bases and J lost 7; bases outside the gene matches: 2. This specimen belongs to a study of pediatric ulcerative colitis. TCRdb's table, derived via immunoSEQ multiplex PCR, lists solely in-frame clones and lacks some. The sample holds about 64,000 clones, about nine tenths seen once. Sample: blood. This clonotype was sampled from a boy younger than 18 with severe ulcerative colitis. V gene TRBV5-4 combines with J gene TRBJ1-1, with 8 nucleotides matching TRBD1. CDR3 loop: CASSYGQGEAFF. The CDR3 DNA follows: TGTGCCAGCAGCTACGGACAGGGTGAAGCTTTCTTT.